This entry lists 9 T cell receptor beta chains sequenced from one sample in a study of long-term antiretroviral therapy in people with HIV. Investigators performed immunoSEQ version v3.0 at survey level. Generated by immunoSEQ multiplex PCR, the TCRdb table keeps only in-frame clones and is missing some. The sample lists 30,000 or so clones, over 75% occurring once. Sequencing used unsorted PBMCs, obtained 0.5 years after starting antiretroviral therapy. These receptors originate from a woman aged 18-29 years with HIV.

The V and J genes are TRBV10-1 and TRBJ1-1; D might be TRBD1 (5 bases). Germline loops: CDR1 WNHNN, CDR2 SYGVQD (reference sequence). V was trimmed by 5 bases and J by 0 bases, leaving 7 bases between them. The CDR3 sequence is 13 residues long. The CDR3: CASSRQLNTEAFF. The CDR3 nucleotides read TGCGCCAGCAGTCGACAGCTGAACACTGAAGCTTTCTTT.

This chain links TRBV5-1 with TRBJ1-2, with D possibly matching TRBD1 (6 bases). Trimming left V 2 bases short and J 8 bases short, with 13 bases between. Germline assignment: CDR1 SGHRS and CDR2 YFSETQ. The CDR3 loop spans 13 amino acids. This CDR3 is CASSFWGAGGYTF. In DNA, the CDR3 is TGCGCCAGCAGCTTTTGGGGGGCCGGAGGCTACACCTTC.

This clone has just one count. The chain couples TRBV6-1 to TRBJ2-2; 7 positions match TRBD2. V lost 2 bases and J lost 5; bases outside the gene matches: 11. CDR1 is MNHNS and CDR2 is SASEGT in the germline V gene. The CDR3 contains 17 residues. The CDR3, as DNA: TGTGCCAGCAGTGAACGTCGGTTGGCGGGAGATACCGGGGAGCTGTTTTTT. Its translation is CASSERRLAGDTGELFF.

This clone has more than one count but fewer than ten. The CDR3 DNA is TGTGCCACCTCGGACAGGGGGCAAGAGACCCAGTACTTC. Its translation is CATSDRGQETQYF. The V gene is TRBV19, the J gene TRBJ2-5; 10 positions match TRBD1. This CDR3 has 13 amino acids. J gave up 2 bases and V 10 bases, and 4 bases lay outside the gene matches. Germline assignment: CDR1 LNHDA and CDR2 SQIVND (reference sequence).

In DNA form, the CDR3 reads TGTGCCAGCAGTTTATGGAATGAGCAGTTCTTC. Translated, it gives CASSLWNEQFF. The J gene is TRBJ2-1, the V gene TRBV28, with D hard to call. In germline, CDR1 is MDHEN, CDR2 SYDVKM. The CDR3 spans 11 residues. V was clipped by 0 bases and J by 7 bases, with 1 base between them.

This clone was detected once. The rearrangement joins TRBV10-3 to TRBJ2-1; weak D call: TRBD1 (5 bases). V was shortened by 4 bases and J by 8 bases, with 21 bases between the two germline ends. In germline, CDR1 is ENHRY, CDR2 SYGVKD. CDR3 size: 16 residues. CDR3 in amino acids: CAISVDRKGPTDEQFF. Here the CDR3 DNA reads TGTGCCATCAGTGTAGATCGGAAGGGGCCGACGGATGAGCAGTTCTTC.

CDR3 sequence: CASSLAVRLAGLNSTDTQYF. In DNA form, the CDR3 reads TGCGCCAGCAGCTTGGCGGTCCGGCTAGCGGGATTAAATAGCACAGATACGCAGTATTTT. This chain uses TRBV5-1 with TRBJ2-3; 9 nucleotides match TRBD2. Germline CDR1 SGHRS, CDR2 YFSETQ. This CDR3 comprises 20 residues. J was trimmed by 0 bases and V by 0 bases; bases with no gene match: 14.

The chain has TRBV6-1 and TRBJ2-4; TRBD2 aligns across 9 bases. Per germline, CDR1 MNHNS and CDR2 SASEGT. The CDR3 has 15 amino acids. The V gene end was trimmed by 1 base and the J gene end by 7 bases; junction bases not matched to a gene: 5. CDR3 DNA sequence: TGTGCCAGCAGTGAAGAAATGGCGGGGGGGAACATTCAGTACTTC. Translating gives CASSEEMAGGNIQYF.

The chain has TRBV18 and TRBJ1-4; 7 positions agree with TRBD1. Germline loops: CDR1 KGHSH, CDR2 LQKENI. With V trimmed by 3 bases and J by 8 bases, 6 bases remained unmatched. The CDR3 is 14 amino acids. CDR3 coding DNA: TGTGCCAGCTCACCCCCAGGGGGTTTCGAAAAACTGTTTTTT. It encodes CASSPPGGFEKLFF.